A single sample gave rise to the 6 T cell receptor beta chains below, sequenced in a study of response to subunit inactivated influenza vaccine. TCRdb passed the RT-PCR reads through MiXCR, listing each CDR3 protein once. The sample has some 640,000 distinct CDR3 sequences; approximately 13% are singletons. Sequenced material: PBMCs from blood, taken 14 to 15 days before vaccination. The receptors stem from a man aged 50 to 60 who received an inactivated influenza vaccine.

The gene calls are TRBV7-2 and TRBJ1-1, with D possibly TRBD1 on 6 matching bases. This CDR3 has 16 residues. Germline loops: CDR1 SGHTA, CDR2 FQGNSA. V lost 0 bases and J 0 bases, leaving 11 bases between the germline ends. The CDR3 coding sequence is TGTGCCAGCAGCTTAGCGAGGGGGGGAATGAACACTGAAGCTTTCTTT. Its translation: CASSLARGGMNTEAFF.

The chain links TRBV5-1 to TRBJ2-1; no firm D call. The V end was cut by 4 bases, the J end by 7 bases, with 18 bases between. Germline V CDR1 and CDR2: SGHRS, YFSETQ. The CDR3 length is 15 residues. For the CDR3, the DNA is TGCGCCAGCAGCCCGCAGAGAGGCCGATATAATGAGCAGTTCTTC. It codes for CASSPQRGRYNEQFF.

J is TRBJ2-5 and V is TRBV5-5; a weak D match, TRBD1 (5 bases). The germline V and J ends were trimmed by 0 bases and 2 bases, with 11 bases remaining between them. Germline V gene sequence: CDR1 SGHKS, CDR2 YYEKEE (reference sequence). The CDR3 extends over 15 amino acids. CDR3 protein: CASSLEWQGQETQYF. The CDR3, as DNA: TGTGCCAGCAGCTTGGAGTGGCAGGGACAAGAGACCCAGTACTTC.

This chain connects TRBV24-1 to TRBJ2-6, with 12 bases aligning to TRBD2. This CDR3 has 20 amino acids. Germline V CDR1 and CDR2: KGHDR, SFDVKD. J gave up 0 bases and V 3 bases, and 8 bases lay outside the gene matches. As DNA, the CDR3 is TGTGCCACCAGTGATCACCTAGCGGGAGGGGCATACTCTGGGGCCAACGTCCTGACTTTC. Its translation is CATSDHLAGGAYSGANVLTF.

The J gene is TRBJ1-4, the V gene TRBV5-1; D is unresolved. With 4 bases removed from V and 8 bases from J, the gap between germline ends came to 15 bases. Looked up from germline, CDR1 is SGHRS and CDR2 is YFSETQ. CDR3 length equals 14 residues. CDR3 nucleotide sequence: TGCGCCAGCAGCAGTTCCAGCGTTAGGGAAAAACTGTTTTTT. It translates to CASSSSSVREKLFF.

The chain has TRBV7-2 and TRBJ2-3; TRBD2 agrees at 10 bases. J lost 3 bases, V lost 3 bases, and 6 bases had no gene match. CDR1 is SGHTA and CDR2 is FQGNSA in the germline V gene. The CDR3 is 16 residues long. In DNA form, the CDR3 reads TGTGCCAGCAGCTTCGGAAGCGGGGGGGCGACAGATACGCAGTATTTT. Translating gives CASSFGSGGATDTQYF.